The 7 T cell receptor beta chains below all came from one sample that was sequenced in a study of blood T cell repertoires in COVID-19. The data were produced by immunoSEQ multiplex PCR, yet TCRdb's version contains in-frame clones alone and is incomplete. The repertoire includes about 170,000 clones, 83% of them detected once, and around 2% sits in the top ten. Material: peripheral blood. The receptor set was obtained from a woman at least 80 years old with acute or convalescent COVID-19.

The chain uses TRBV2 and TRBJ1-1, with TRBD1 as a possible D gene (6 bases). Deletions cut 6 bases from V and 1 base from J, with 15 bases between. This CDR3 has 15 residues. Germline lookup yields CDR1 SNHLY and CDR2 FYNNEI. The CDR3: CASRKMEQGNTEAFF. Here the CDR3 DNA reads TGTGCCAGCAGGAAAATGGAACAGGGGAACACTGAAGCTTTCTTT.

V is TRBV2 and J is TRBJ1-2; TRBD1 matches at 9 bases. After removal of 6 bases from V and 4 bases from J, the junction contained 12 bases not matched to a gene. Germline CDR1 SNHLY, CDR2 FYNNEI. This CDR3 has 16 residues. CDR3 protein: CASSYGTGKSGYGYTF. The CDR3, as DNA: TGTGCCAGCAGCTACGGGACAGGGAAGTCGGGCTATGGCTACACCTTC.

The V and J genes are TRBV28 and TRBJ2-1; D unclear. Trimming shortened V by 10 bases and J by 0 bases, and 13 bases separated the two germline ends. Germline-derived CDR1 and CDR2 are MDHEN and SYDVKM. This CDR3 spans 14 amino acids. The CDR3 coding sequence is TGTGCCACCCTACGAGGAGTCTCCTACAATGAGCAGTTCTTC. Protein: CATLRGVSYNEQFF.

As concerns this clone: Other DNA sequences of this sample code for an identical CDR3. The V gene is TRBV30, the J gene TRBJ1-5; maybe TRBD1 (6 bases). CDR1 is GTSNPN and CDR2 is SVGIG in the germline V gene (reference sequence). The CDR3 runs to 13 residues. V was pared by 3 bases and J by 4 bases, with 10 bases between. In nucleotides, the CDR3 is TGTGCCTGGAGAAGGGGGTCTAATCAGCCCCAGCATTTT. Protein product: CAWRRGSNQPQHF.

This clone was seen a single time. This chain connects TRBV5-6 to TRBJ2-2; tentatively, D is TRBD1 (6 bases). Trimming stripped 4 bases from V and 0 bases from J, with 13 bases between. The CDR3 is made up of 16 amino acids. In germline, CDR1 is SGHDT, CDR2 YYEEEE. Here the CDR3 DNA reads TGTGCCAGCAGCCCGGATAGGGGGTCGAACACCGGGGAGCTGTTTTTT. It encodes CASSPDRGSNTGELFF. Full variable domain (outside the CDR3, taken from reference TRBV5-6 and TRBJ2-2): DAGVTQSPTHLIKTRGQQVTLRCSPKSGHDTVSWYQQALGQGPQFIFQYYEEEERQRGNFPDRFSGHQFPNYSSELNVNALLLGDSALYLCASSPDRGSNTGELFFGEGSRLTVL.

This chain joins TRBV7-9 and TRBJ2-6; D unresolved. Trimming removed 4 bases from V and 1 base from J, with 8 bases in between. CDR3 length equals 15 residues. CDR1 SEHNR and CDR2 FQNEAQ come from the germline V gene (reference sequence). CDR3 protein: CASSSTRSGANVLTF. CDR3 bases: TGTGCCAGCAGCTCGACACGATCTGGGGCCAACGTCCTGACTTTC. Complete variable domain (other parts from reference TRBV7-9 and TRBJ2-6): DTGVSQNPRHKITKRGQNVTFRCDPISEHNRLYWYRQTLGQGPEFLTYFQNEAQLEKSRLLSDRFSAERPKGSFSTLEIQRTEQGDSAMYLCASSSTRSGANVLTFGAGSRLTVL.

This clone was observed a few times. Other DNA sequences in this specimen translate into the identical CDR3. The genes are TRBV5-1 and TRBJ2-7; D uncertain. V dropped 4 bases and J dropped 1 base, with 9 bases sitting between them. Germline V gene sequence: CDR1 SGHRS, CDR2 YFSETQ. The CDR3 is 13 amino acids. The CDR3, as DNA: TGCGCCAGCAGCGGTGACAATTCCTACGAGCAGTACTTC. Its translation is CASSGDNSYEQYF.